This T cell receptor beta chain was sequenced for a study of early T cells in non-severe SARS-CoV-2 infection. Individually, cDNA molecules had unique molecular identifiers attached to them. TCRdb redid the calling of the 5' RACE reads with MiXCR, one entry per CDR3 protein. The table lists around 40,000 distinct CDR3 sequences, roughly a tenth of them singletons. This clonotype appeared a few times. The V gene lost 7 bases and the J gene lost 9 bases, with 20 bases spanning the gap. Germline values: CDR1 SGDLS, CDR2 YYNGEE. The CDR3 has 14 residues. Specimen: whole blood. This receptor was obtained from an adult who was a healthcare worker with PCR-confirmed SARS-CoV-2 infection or an uninfected control (not recorded which). The rearrangement joins TRBV9 to TRBJ2-1, with D tentatively TRBD1 (6 bases). CDR3: CASGLTGQSFEQFF. CDR3 sequence (DNA): TGTGCCAGCGGATTGACAGGCCAATCCTTTGAGCAGTTCTTC.